The present TCR beta chain was sequenced within a study of long-term antiretroviral therapy in people with HIV. Running of the v3.0 immunoSEQ assay took place at survey level. Libraries were prepared by immunoSEQ multiplex PCR; TCRdb keeps only in-frame clonotypes and omits some of them. The table records about 28,000 clones, around nine tenths of them present only once. Findings of the study overall: Controls exceeded HIV repertoires in CDR3 length range.

The CDR3 runs 17 residues. The V segment lost 4 bases and the J segment 3 bases; nucleotides outside the gene matches: 11. The germline CDR1 and CDR2 sequences are SGDLS and YYNGEE. Concerning this clone: Its antigen is as yet unknown.

The material sequenced was unsorted PBMCs, taken 1.8 years after starting antiretroviral therapy. This receptor was obtained from a woman between 18 and 30 years old with HIV. The chain is built from TRBV9 and TRBJ2-3, with 10 bases lining up with TRBD2. The CDR3 DNA sequence: TGTGCCAGCAGCCAAAGCCAAGGACTAGCGGTAACAGATACGCAGTATTTT. Translation: CASSQSQGLAVTDTQYF.